The 14 T cell receptor beta chains in this list originate from one sample, sequenced in a study of T cells after posttransplantation cyclophosphamide. Method: immunoSEQ multiplex PCR; TCRdb's copy keeps in-frame clones and lacks some. In the table there are 4,000 to 6,000 clones, around 55% of which are singletons. The sample was memory CD8+ T cells sorted from blood. The receptors shown here come from a woman aged 60-75 years in good health, CMV-negative, and a related stem cell transplant donor.

V gene TRBV7-2 combines with J gene TRBJ2-7; D is possibly TRBD2 (5 bases). Trimming took 3 bases from V and 3 from J, leaving 12 bases between them. The CDR3 is 14 amino acids. The germline V gene encodes CDR1 SGHTA and CDR2 FQGNSA. The CDR3 DNA reads as TGTGCCAGCAGCTTTACAATCGGGGTCTACGAGCAGTACTTC. This sequence encodes CASSFTIGVYEQYF.

V gene TRBV19 combines with J gene TRBJ2-7; TRBD2 aligns across 8 bases. The V segment lost 4 bases and the J segment 6 bases; nucleotides outside the gene matches: 11. This CDR3 contains 15 residues. Germline V gives CDR1 LNHDA, CDR2 SQIVND (reference sequence). The CDR3 bases are TGTGCCAGTAGTACCGCCCGGGGGGGCCCTCTCGAGCAGTACTTC. Encoded protein: CASSTARGGPLEQYF.

This sequence joins TRBV5-1 and TRBJ1-3; D possibly corresponds to TRBD1 (6 bases). The CDR3 has 18 residues. V was clipped by 4 bases and J by 0 bases, with 20 bases between them. From germline, CDR1 is SGHRS and CDR2 YFSETQ. The CDR3 here is CASSMDRFHTSSGNTIYF. In DNA form, the CDR3 reads TGCGCCAGCAGCATGGACAGATTTCACACGAGCTCTGGAAACACCATATATTTT.

This clone was picked up one time. V and J are TRBV7-5 and TRBJ1-2; TRBD1 is taken as the D call from the table, unchecked against the DNA. TRBV7-5 constitutes a pseudogene. This CDR3 spans 15 amino acids. The CDR3 DNA is TGTGCCAGAAGGCCCGGGACACCCAAATTGTGTGGCTACACCTTC. This encodes CARRPGTPKLCGYTF.

The rearrangement links TRBV4-1 to TRBJ2-7, with 7 bases that match TRBD2. The CDR3 has 15 residues. V was pared by 1 base and J by 3 bases, with 6 bases of the junction left unmatched. Per the germline V gene, CDR1 is MGHRA and CDR2 is YSYEKL. CDR3 loop: CASSQVSSGDYEQYF. For the CDR3, the DNA is TGCGCCAGCAGCCAAGTATCTAGCGGAGACTACGAGCAGTACTTC.

The chain carries TRBV4-1 and TRBJ1-1; D call uncertain. Trimming took off 1 base at V and 2 bases at J, with 5 bases between the two ends. This CDR3 region has 13 residues. Germline CDR1 reads MGHRA; CDR2 reads YSYEKL. The CDR3 DNA reads TGCGCCAGCAGCCAAGGCGCCAACACTGAAGCTTTCTTT. Amino acid sequence: CASSQGANTEAFF.

The sample holds a few counts of this clone. The chain has TRBV4-3 and TRBJ2-1; possibly TRBD2 for D (5 bases). The V gene's germline CDR1 is LGHNA and CDR2 YSLEER. V was cut by 4 bases and J by 0 bases, with 10 bases left in between. The CDR3 length is 15 residues. CDR3 sequence: CASSPSLSSYNEQFF. The CDR3 DNA reads TGCGCCAGCAGCCCTAGCCTGAGCTCCTACAATGAGCAGTTCTTC.

This clone is labeled medium-sized. This chain uses TRBV5-4 with TRBJ2-7; the D is unclear. Germline-derived CDR1 and CDR2 are SGHNT and YYREEE (reference sequence). The CDR3 covers 14 residues. Between the trimmed V and J ends, which lost 2 bases and 1 base, there was a span of 10 bases. CDR3 sequence (DNA): TGTGCCAGCAGCTTCGGAGCCCTTTCCTACGAGCAGTACTTC. Its translation is CASSFGALSYEQYF.

This clone came up a few times. The chain joins TRBV4-2 to TRBJ1-1; 7 nucleotides agree with TRBD1. The V gene end was trimmed by 4 bases and the J gene end by 5 bases; junction bases not matched to a gene: 13. Germline assignment: CDR1 LGHNA and CDR2 YNFKEQ. This CDR3 spans 16 amino acids. The chain's CDR3 is CASSPGRGLVGTEAFF. In nucleotides, the CDR3 is TGTGCCAGCAGCCCGGGAAGGGGGCTGGTAGGAACTGAAGCTTTCTTT.

The chain joins TRBV6-6 to TRBJ2-3, with a weak D call TRBD2 (5 bases). The CDR3 totals 14 residues. The germline V and J ends were trimmed by 2 bases and 5 bases, with 11 bases remaining between them. The germline V gene has CDR1 MNHNY and CDR2 SVGAGI (reference sequence). DNA of the CDR3: TGTGCCAGCAGTTACGCAGCGGACGTAGATACGCAGTATTTT. Residues: CASSYAADVDTQYF.

V is TRBV19 and J is TRBJ2-3, with 15 bases lining up with TRBD2. Germline CDR1 is LNHDA and CDR2 is SQIVND (reference sequence). This CDR3 contains 17 residues. Trimming at V came to 5 bases and at J to 5 bases, leaving 8 bases not matched to a gene. CDR3 protein: CASSPQGLAGGGDTQYF. In DNA, the CDR3 is TGTGCCAGTAGTCCCCAAGGACTAGCGGGAGGGGGAGATACGCAGTATTTT.

The chain employs TRBV7-9 and TRBJ2-7; tentatively, D is TRBD1 (5 bases). Germline-derived CDR1 and CDR2 are SEHNR and FQNEAQ (reference sequence). V lost 5 bases and J 5 bases, leaving 16 bases between the germline ends. The CDR3 runs 14 residues. CDR3 sequence (DNA): TGTGCCAGCAGCAGCGCGGCCAGGGATAACGAGCAGTACTTC. Protein sequence: CASSSAARDNEQYF.

V is TRBV6-5 and J is TRBJ1-1, with D possibly being TRBD1 (5 bases). The CDR3 contains 13 residues. V was shortened by 0 bases and J by 7 bases, with 9 bases between the two germline ends. Germline CDR1 is MNHEY and CDR2 is SVGAGI. The CDR3 reads CASSYSSGFEAFF. The DNA for the CDR3 is TGTGCCAGCAGTTACTCTTCAGGGTTTGAAGCTTTCTTT.

This clone came up once. V gene TRBV28 combines with J gene TRBJ2-7; 9 bases map to TRBD2. J lost 1 base, V lost 6 bases, and 7 bases had no gene match. Germline V gene lookup returns CDR1 MDHEN and CDR2 SYDVKM. The CDR3 is made up of 15 amino acids. CDR3 residues: CASRQTSGRSYEQYF. The CDR3 DNA sequence: TGTGCCAGCAGGCAGACTAGCGGTCGTTCCTACGAGCAGTACTTC.